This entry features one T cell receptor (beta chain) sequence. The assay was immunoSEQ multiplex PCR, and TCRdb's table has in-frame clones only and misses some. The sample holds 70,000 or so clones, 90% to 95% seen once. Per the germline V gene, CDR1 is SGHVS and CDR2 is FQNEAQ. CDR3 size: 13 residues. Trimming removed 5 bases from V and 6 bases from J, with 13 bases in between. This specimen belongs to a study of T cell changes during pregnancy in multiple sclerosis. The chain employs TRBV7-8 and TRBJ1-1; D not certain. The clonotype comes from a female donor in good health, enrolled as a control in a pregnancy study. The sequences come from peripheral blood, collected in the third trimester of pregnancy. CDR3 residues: CASSPLRTPEAFF. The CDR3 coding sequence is TGTGCCAGCAGCCCCCTGCGGACTCCTGAAGCTTTCTTT.